This is a list of T cell receptor beta chains from one sample in a study of blood T cell repertoires in COVID-19. Here immunoSEQ multiplex PCR was the method, and the copy in TCRdb shows in-frame clones only, minus some. The data show about 330,000 clones, about 87% seen once. Specimen: peripheral blood. These receptors were obtained from a young man with COVID-19, enrolled during active disease. The CDR3 runs from the conserved cysteine through the conserved F or W. The order of the fields is CDR3 length, V gene, J gene, clone size, D gene, CDR3 DNA, CDR3 protein. A D gene is named only where the DNA matches it firmly. Where a row states a size, it is once, few, many or the class of an expanded clone; other rows omit it.

length: 13; V: TRBV27; J: TRBJ2-3; size: -; D: -; DNA: TGTGCCAGCGCAGGGTATCAGGCAGATACGCAGTATTTT; CDR3: CASAGYQADTQYF
length: 15; V: TRBV7-2; J: TRBJ2-7; size: -; D: -; DNA: TGTGCCAGCAGCCCTGGGGGCGCGAGCTCCTACGAGCAGTACTTC; CDR3: CASSPGGASSYEQYF
length: 16; V: TRBV7-2; J: TRBJ1-6; size: few; D: TRBD1; DNA: TGTGCCAGCAGCTTCCAAGGGGGCGTCTATAATTCACCCCTCCACTTT; CDR3: CASSFQGGVYNSPLHF
length: 15; V: TRBV19; J: TRBJ2-7; size: -; D: TRBD1; DNA: TGTGCCAGTAGTATAGCACAGGGGAGCTCCTACGAGCAGTACTTC; CDR3: CASSIAQGSSYEQYF
length: 14; V: TRBV24-1; J: TRBJ2-7; size: -; D: -; DNA: TGTGCCACCAGTGCGACAGGAAACTCCTACGAGCAGTACTTC; CDR3: CATSATGNSYEQYF
length: 19; V: TRBV28; J: TRBJ2-4; size: -; D: TRBD1; DNA: TGTGCCAGCAGTTTTTCGGGGACAGGGGGCCCGTTCGGCAAAAACATTCAGTACTTC; CDR3: CASSFSGTGGPFGKNIQYF
length: 17; V: TRBV24-1; J: TRBJ1-5; size: -; D: -; DNA: TGTGCCACCAGTGATTCCCGGGAGGGGCCACTCAATCAGCCCCAGCATTTT; CDR3: CATSDSREGPLNQPQHF
length: 13; V: TRBV6-5; J: TRBJ1-2; size: -; D: -; DNA: TGTGCCAGCAGTTACCCGGACAGCTATGGCTACACCTTC; CDR3: CASSYPDSYGYTF
length: 17; V: TRBV7-9; J: TRBJ2-6; size: -; D: -; DNA: TGTGCCAGCAGCCAACCCCTCCAGTATCTTGGGGCCAACGTCCTGACTTTC; CDR3: CASSQPLQYLGANVLTF
length: 15; V: TRBV4-3; J: TRBJ1-2; size: -; D: TRBD1; DNA: TGCGCCAGCAGCCAAGGGACAGGGTACGGCTATGGCTACACCTTC; CDR3: CASSQGTGYGYGYTF
length: 17; V: TRBV7-2; J: TRBJ2-3; size: -; D: TRBD2; DNA: TGTGCCAGCAGCTTAGCGCTGACTAGCGAACGCACAGATACGCAGTATTTT; CDR3: CASSLALTSERTDTQYF
length: 15; V: TRBV14; J: TRBJ2-7; size: -; D: TRBD2; DNA: TGTGCCAGCAGCCAAGGGGCTAGCGGGAGCCTCGAGCAGTACTTC; CDR3: CASSQGASGSLEQYF
length: 13; V: TRBV19; J: TRBJ2-5; size: -; D: TRBD2; DNA: TGTGCCAGTAGTATGGGACTAGCCGAGACCCAGTACTTC; CDR3: CASSMGLAETQYF
length: 18; V: TRBV19; J: TRBJ2-2; size: -; D: TRBD2; DNA: TGTGCCAGTAGTGCCTTCACTAGCGGGATAACGAACACCGGGGAGCTGTTTTTT; CDR3: CASSAFTSGITNTGELFF
length: 13; V: TRBV29-1; J: TRBJ1-4; size: -; D: TRBD1; DNA: TGCAGCGGTCAGTCCGGGACAGGGGAAAAACTGTTTTTT; CDR3: CSGQSGTGEKLFF
length: 15; V: TRBV4-2; J: TRBJ1-1; size: -; D: TRBD1; DNA: TGTGCCAGCAGCCAAGCACAGGGGGCAGACACTGAAGCTTTCTTT; CDR3: CASSQAQGADTEAFF
length: 14; V: TRBV5-4; J: TRBJ1-1; size: -; D: TRBD1; DNA: TGTGCCAGCAGCTTCTACAGGGGGGAGGGGGAAGCTTTCTTT; CDR3: CASSFYRGEGEAFF
length: 15; V: TRBV7-8; J: TRBJ1-3; size: -; D: -; DNA: TGTGCCAGCAGCTTAGGGGCCTTCTCTGGAAACACCATATATTTT; CDR3: CASSLGAFSGNTIYF
length: 16; V: TRBV18; J: TRBJ2-1; size: -; D: -; DNA: TGTGCCAGCTCACCACCGACACTAGCATATGGAAATGAGCAGTTCTTC; CDR3: CASSPPTLAYGNEQFF
length: 17; V: TRBV28; J: TRBJ1-2; size: -; D: TRBD1; DNA: TGTGCCAGCACCCCTCTGGGACAGGGGATTAGTGACTATGGCTACACCTTC; CDR3: CASTPLGQGISDYGYTF
length: 21; V: TRBV6-2/TRBV6-3; J: TRBJ1-5; size: -; D: -; DNA: TGTGCCAGCAGTGCCTATAGGGGCGGTTTCAAAGCTGTGGACCTGGCGAGGCCCCAGCATTTT; CDR3: CASSAYRGGFKAVDLARPQHF
length: 16; V: TRBV28; J: TRBJ2-1; size: -; D: TRBD2; DNA: TGTGCCAGCAGTCCCTCGGGTAGCGGGAGTACGAATGAGCAGTTCTTC; CDR3: CASSPSGSGSTNEQFF
length: 13; V: TRBV27; J: TRBJ1-1; size: once; D: -; DNA: TGTGCCAGCAGTGGGGGACTGGCGACTGAAGCTTTCTTT; CDR3: CASSGGLATEAFF
length: 20; V: TRBV15; J: TRBJ2-1; size: -; D: TRBD1; DNA: TGTGCCACCAGCAGAGATATCTATCCCGGGACAGGGAAGGTGGGCAATGAGCAGTTCTTC; CDR3: CATSRDIYPGTGKVGNEQFF
length: 17; V: TRBV27; J: TRBJ2-1; size: -; D: TRBD2; DNA: TGTGCCAGCAGTTTATCGAGAACCGGGACTAAAAACAATGAGCAGTTCTTC; CDR3: CASSLSRTGTKNNEQFF
length: 14; V: TRBV19; J: TRBJ2-7; size: -; D: -; DNA: TGTGCCAGTAGCCCCGCGGCCGCATCCTACGAGCAGTACTTC; CDR3: CASSPAAASYEQYF
length: 13; V: TRBV10-2; J: TRBJ2-5; size: -; D: TRBD1; DNA: TGCGCCAGCGGATTACAGGGGGAAGAGACCCAGTACTTC; CDR3: CASGLQGEETQYF
length: 15; V: TRBV19; J: TRBJ1-3; size: -; D: -; DNA: TGTGCCAGTAGGGCCGACAGGAGCTCTGGAAACACCATATATTTT; CDR3: CASRADRSSGNTIYF
length: 12; V: TRBV6-5; J: TRBJ1-2; size: -; D: TRBD1; DNA: TGTGCCAGCAGGGACAGGCGCTATGGCTACACCTTC; CDR3: CASRDRRYGYTF
length: 13; V: TRBV6-5; J: TRBJ2-5; size: -; D: -; DNA: TGTGCCAGCAGTTCAGGTTGGCTGGAGACCCAGTACTTC; CDR3: CASSSGWLETQYF
length: 16; V: TRBV12-5; J: TRBJ2-4; size: once; D: TRBD2; DNA: TGTGCTAGTGGTTTGGTAGGACTAGCGGCCAAAAACATTCAGTACTTC; CDR3: CASGLVGLAAKNIQYF
length: 14; V: TRBV5-1; J: TRBJ1-4; size: once; D: TRBD1; DNA: TGCGCCAGCAGCGTAACAGGGGTAGGCGAAAAACTGTTTTTT; CDR3: CASSVTGVGEKLFF
length: 18; V: TRBV6-4; J: TRBJ2-6; size: -; D: -; DNA: TGTGCCAGCAGTGACTCGAGCAGGGAATTTTCTGGGGCCAACGTCCTGACTTTC; CDR3: CASSDSSREFSGANVLTF
length: 15; V: TRBV14; J: TRBJ1-2; size: -; D: -; DNA: TGTGCCAGCAGCCAAGGCTACAGGCGAGACTATGGCTACACCTTC; CDR3: CASSQGYRRDYGYTF
length: 16; V: TRBV6-2/TRBV6-3; J: TRBJ1-6; size: -; D: TRBD1; DNA: TGTGCCAGCAGTCCCCGAGTCGGCAGGGGGCCTTCACCCCTCCACTTT; CDR3: CASSPRVGRGPSPLHF
length: 13; V: TRBV29-1; J: TRBJ1-1; size: -; D: -; DNA: TGCAGCGTTGACCCAACTGTCTCCACTGAAGCTTTCTTT; CDR3: CSVDPTVSTEAFF
length: 14; V: TRBV28; J: TRBJ2-1; size: -; D: -; DNA: TGTGCCAGCAGTTTACAACTAGCTTACAATGAGCAGTTCTTC; CDR3: CASSLQLAYNEQFF
length: 16; V: TRBV5-4; J: TRBJ1-6; size: -; D: TRBD1; DNA: TGTGCCAGCAGCGTACCAGGGACAGGGCCAATTTCACCCCTCCACTTT; CDR3: CASSVPGTGPISPLHF
length: 15; V: TRBV19; J: TRBJ1-6; size: -; D: TRBD1; DNA: TGTGCCAGTAGTACCCCCCAGGGGGGTAATTCACCCCTCCACTTT; CDR3: CASSTPQGGNSPLHF
length: 14; V: TRBV5-4; J: TRBJ2-7; size: -; D: TRBD1; DNA: TGTGCCAGCAGCCCGGAGGACAGGGGGCGGGAGCAGTACTTC; CDR3: CASSPEDRGREQYF
length: 14; V: TRBV27; J: TRBJ2-7; size: -; D: -; DNA: TGTGCCAGCAGTTCAAGTAGCGGAACCTACGAGCAGTACTTC; CDR3: CASSSSSGTYEQYF
length: 12; V: TRBV7-9; J: TRBJ2-7; size: -; D: -; DNA: TGTGCCAGCAGGGGGGGTCCTTGGGAGCAGTACTTC; CDR3: CASRGGPWEQYF
length: 19; V: TRBV4-3; J: TRBJ2-3; size: -; D: TRBD2; DNA: TGCGCCAGCAGCCAAGTGTCGCCTAGCGGGGGGGTGTGGGCAGATACGCAGTATTTT; CDR3: CASSQVSPSGGVWADTQYF
length: 14; V: TRBV7-6; J: TRBJ1-1; size: -; D: -; DNA: TGTGCCAGCAGCCGGGGGGTGGCTGCTGGTGAAGCTTTCTTT; CDR3: CASSRGVAAGEAFF
length: 20; V: TRBV21-1; J: TRBJ2-3; size: -; D: -; DNA: TGTGCCAGCAGCAAAGCGGAGGGACAGCCGATACCATATTGCACAGATACGCAGTATTTT; CDR3: CASSKAEGQPIPYCTDTQYF
length: 15; V: TRBV30; J: TRBJ2-5; size: -; D: -; DNA: TGTGCCTGGAGTGTATCGAACGGGTTCCAAGAGACCCAGTACTTC; CDR3: CAWSVSNGFQETQYF
length: 13; V: TRBV3-1/TRBV3-2; J: TRBJ1-2; size: -; D: TRBD1; DNA: TGTGCCAGCAGCCTCAGAGGATTAGGGGGCGTCCTATTC; CDR3: CASSLRGLGGVLF
length: 16; V: TRBV15; J: TRBJ1-2; size: -; D: -; DNA: TGTGCCACCAGCAGAGGACCGGGGGGCACTCTCTATGGCTACACCTTC; CDR3: CATSRGPGGTLYGYTF
length: 13; V: TRBV12-3/TRBV12-4; J: TRBJ1-2; size: -; D: -; DNA: TGTGCCAGCACCCCTGGGGGGTCATACGGCTACACCTTC; CDR3: CASTPGGSYGYTF
length: 12; V: TRBV27; J: TRBJ1-1; size: few; D: TRBD1; DNA: TGTGCCAGCAGCGACAGGGGTGAGCAAGCTTTCTTT; CDR3: CASSDRGEQAFF
length: 17; V: TRBV5-1; J: TRBJ2-1; size: -; D: TRBD2; DNA: TGCGCCAGCAGCTTGTGGACTAGCGGGAGGGCCGGAAATGAGCAGTTCTTC; CDR3: CASSLWTSGRAGNEQFF
length: 15; V: TRBV5-1; J: TRBJ1-6; size: -; D: -; DNA: TGCGCCAGCAGCTTGGTGGTCCAACAAAGTTCACCCCTCCACTTT; CDR3: CASSLVVQQSSPLHF